This T cell receptor (beta chain) was identified during a study of blood T cell repertoires in COVID-19. Study-wide context: Samples taken during acute and convalescent COVID-19 were collected in the United States, Italy and Spain.

The repertoire was sequenced with immunoSEQ multiplex PCR; TCRdb's copy has only in-frame clones and lacks some. The table records under 200,000 clones, 75% to 95% of them present only once. Germline CDR1 is LNHDA and CDR2 is SQIVND (reference sequence). Deletions cut 5 bases from V and 5 bases from J, with 15 bases between. This CDR3 is built from 15 residues. Input material: peripheral blood. This clonotype was obtained from a man aged 50 to 59 with acute or convalescent COVID-19. The J gene is TRBJ2-2, the V gene TRBV19, with a possible D match to TRBD2 (6 bases). CDR3 coding DNA: TGTGCCAGTAGTCCAAGAGGGACTTTTACCGGGGAGCTGTTTTTT. Its protein product is CASSPRGTFTGELFF.